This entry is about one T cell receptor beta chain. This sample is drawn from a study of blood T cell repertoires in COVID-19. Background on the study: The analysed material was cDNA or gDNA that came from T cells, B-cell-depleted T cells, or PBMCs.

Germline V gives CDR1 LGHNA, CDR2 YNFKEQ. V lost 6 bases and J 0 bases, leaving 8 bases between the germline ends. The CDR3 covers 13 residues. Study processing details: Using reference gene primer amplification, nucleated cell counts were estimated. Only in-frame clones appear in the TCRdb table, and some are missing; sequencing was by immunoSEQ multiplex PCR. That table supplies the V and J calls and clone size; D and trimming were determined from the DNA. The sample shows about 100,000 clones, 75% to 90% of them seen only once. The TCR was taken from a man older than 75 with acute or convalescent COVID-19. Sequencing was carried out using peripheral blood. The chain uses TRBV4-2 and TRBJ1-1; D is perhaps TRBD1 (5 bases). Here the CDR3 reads CASRRGMNTEAFF. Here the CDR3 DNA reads TGTGCCAGCAGAAGGGGAATGAACACTGAAGCTTTCTTT.